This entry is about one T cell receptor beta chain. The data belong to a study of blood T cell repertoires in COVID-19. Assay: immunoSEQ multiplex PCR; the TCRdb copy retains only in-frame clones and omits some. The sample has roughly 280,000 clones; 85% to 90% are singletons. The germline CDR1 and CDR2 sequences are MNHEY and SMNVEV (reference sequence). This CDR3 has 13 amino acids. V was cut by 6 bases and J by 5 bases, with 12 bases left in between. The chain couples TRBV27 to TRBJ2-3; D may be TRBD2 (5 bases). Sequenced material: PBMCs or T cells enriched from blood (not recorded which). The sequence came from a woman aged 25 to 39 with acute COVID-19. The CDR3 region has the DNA TGTGCCAGCAGCTGGACTGAGGAAGATACGCAGTATTTT. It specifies CASSWTEEDTQYF.